Listed below are T cell receptor beta chains from one sample, sequenced in a study of shared clonotypes between healthy human individuals. Generated by immunoSEQ multiplex PCR, the TCRdb table keeps only in-frame clones and is missing some. The sample includes over a million clones, about 75% of them seen just once. Material: memory CD4+ T cells sorted from blood. These receptors were collected from a man younger than 35 in good health. Each CDR3 is given with its conserved first and last residue. The D gene is left open where the match is weak. For some rows the clone size is stated as once, few or many, or as a class when expanded; others skip it.

clone_size	v_call	d_call	j_call	cdr3_aa	cdr3_nt
.	TRBV5-4	TRBD1	TRBJ2-3	CASSLRDRDPDTQYF	TGTGCCAGCAGCTTGCGGGACAGGGATCCTGATACGCAGTATTTT
.	TRBV6-1	.	TRBJ1-5	CASGTLEDQPQHF	TGTGCCAGCGGGACCCTGGAGGATCAGCCCCAGCATTTT
.	TRBV28	.	TRBJ1-6	CASSLFRGNSPLHF	TGTGCCAGCAGTTTGTTCAGGGGTAATTCACCCCTCCACTTT
.	TRBV25-1	.	TRBJ1-3	CASSEFRGSGNTIYF	TGTGCCAGCAGTGAATTTCGGGGTTCTGGAAACACCATATATTTT
few	TRBV5-1	.	TRBJ2-2	CASSFSRGLPTGELFF	TGCGCCAGCAGCTTTAGTAGAGGCCTCCCCACCGGGGAGCTGTTTTTT
.	TRBV4-2	.	TRBJ1-1	CASSLDKTNTEAFF	TGTGCCAGCAGCCTGGACAAAACGAACACTGAAGCTTTCTTT
.	TRBV6-1	TRBD2	TRBJ2-1	CASSFGTSVVEQFF	TGTGCCAGCAGTTTTGGGACTAGCGTGGTCGAGCAGTTCTTC
.	TRBV11-2	.	TRBJ2-5	CASSRGRAETQYF	TGTGCCAGCAGCAGAGGTAGGGCTGAGACCCAGTACTTC
few	TRBV9	.	TRBJ2-1	CASSVEQGNEQFF	TGTGCCAGCAGCGTAGAACAGGGCAATGAGCAGTTCTTC
.	TRBV11-2	TRBD1	TRBJ2-7	CASSSPLGQGAYEQYF	TGTGCCAGCAGCTCACCTCTGGGACAGGGGGCCTACGAGCAGTACTTC
few	TRBV27	TRBD2	TRBJ2-5	CASRGLTQETQYF	TGTGCCAGCAGGGGACTAACTCAAGAGACCCAGTACTTC
.	TRBV5-1	.	TRBJ2-5	CASSSRWGGRETQYF	TGCGCCAGCAGCTCGCGGTGGGGGGGCCGAGAGACCCAGTACTTC
.	TRBV6-8	.	TRBJ2-7	CASQGFYEQYF	TGTGCCAGCCAGGGTTTCTACGAGCAGTACTTC
.	TRBV19	.	TRBJ1-6	CASRSMGSSPLHF	TGTGCCAGTAGGAGCATGGGAAGTTCACCCCTCCACTTT
.	TRBV19	.	TRBJ2-3	CASSREDTQYF	TGTGCCAGTAGTAGGGAGGATACGCAGTATTTT
once	TRBV19	TRBD2	TRBJ2-7	CASSRQRESHEQYF	TGTGCCAGTAGTAGACAGCGGGAGTCTCACGAGCAGTACTTC
.	TRBV4-1	TRBD1	TRBJ2-7	CASSQDPPGQGREQYF	TGCGCCAGCAGCCAAGATCCCCCGGGACAGGGGAGGGAGCAGTACTTC
.	TRBV7-3	.	TRBJ1-6	CASSLGGSSSYNSPLHF	TGTGCCAGCAGCCTTGGGGGGTCGAGCTCCTATAATTCACCCCTCCACTTT
.	TRBV4-3	.	TRBJ1-2	CASSQDTGYGYTF	TGCGCCAGCAGCCAGGACACAGGGTATGGCTACACCTTC
.	TRBV28	TRBD1	TRBJ2-7	CASRRQGAYEQYF	TGTGCCAGCAGGCGACAGGGCGCCTACGAGCAGTACTTC
.	TRBV7-2	TRBD1	TRBJ2-3	CASSAGQGTQYF	TGTGCCAGCAGCGCCGGACAGGGGACGCAGTATTTT
.	TRBV7-3	TRBD1	TRBJ2-1	CASSATTGYNEQFF	TGTGCCAGCAGCGCGACGACAGGGTATAATGAGCAGTTCTTC
.	TRBV5-1	.	TRBJ1-3	CASSFGETNTIYF	TGCGCCAGCAGCTTCGGGGAAACGAACACCATATATTTT
.	TRBV19	.	TRBJ1-5	CASSLGTGGQPQHF	TGTGCCAGTAGCCTGGGAACGGGCGGTCAGCCCCAGCATTTT
once	TRBV5-1	TRBD1	TRBJ2-3	CASSFPPTGQGDTDTQYF	TGCGCCAGCAGCTTTCCCCCGACCGGACAGGGAGACACAGATACGCAGTATTTT
few	TRBV6-1	.	TRBJ1-4	CASSEGRGGKLFF	TGTGCCAGCAGTGAGGGACGGGGGGGAAAACTGTTTTTT
.	TRBV4-3	.	TRBJ2-3	CASSQVLHSTDTQYF	TGCGCCAGCAGCCAAGTCCTCCATAGCACAGATACGCAGTATTTT
.	TRBV4-3	.	TRBJ2-7	CASSRRGESYEQYF	TGCGCCAGCAGCCGTAGGGGGGAATCCTACGAGCAGTACTTC
.	TRBV28	TRBD1	TRBJ2-3	CASSPPGQGSTDTQYF	TGTGCCAGCAGCCCACCGGGACAGGGGAGCACAGATACGCAGTATTTT